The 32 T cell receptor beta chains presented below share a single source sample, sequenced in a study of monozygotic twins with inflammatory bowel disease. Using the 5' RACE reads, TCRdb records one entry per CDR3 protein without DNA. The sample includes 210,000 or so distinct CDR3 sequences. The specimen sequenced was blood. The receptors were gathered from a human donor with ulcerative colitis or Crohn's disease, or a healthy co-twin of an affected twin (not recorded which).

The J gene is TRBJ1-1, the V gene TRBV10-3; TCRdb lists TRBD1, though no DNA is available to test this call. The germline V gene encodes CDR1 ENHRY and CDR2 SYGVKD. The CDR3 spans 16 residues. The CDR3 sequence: CAISESVGGPNTEAFF.

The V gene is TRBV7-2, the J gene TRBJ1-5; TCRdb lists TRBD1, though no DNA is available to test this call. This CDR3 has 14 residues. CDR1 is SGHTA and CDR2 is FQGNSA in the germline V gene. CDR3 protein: CASSPGSPNQPQHF. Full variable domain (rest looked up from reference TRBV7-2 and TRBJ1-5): GAGVSQSPSNKVTEKGKDVELRCDPISGHTALYWYRQSLGQGLEFLIYFQGNSAPDKSGLPSDRFSAERTGGSVSTLTIQRTQQEDSAVYLCASSPGSPNQPQHFGDGTRLSIL.

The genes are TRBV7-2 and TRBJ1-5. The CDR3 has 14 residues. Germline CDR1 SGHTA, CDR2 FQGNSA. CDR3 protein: CASSPGRWSMAQHF.

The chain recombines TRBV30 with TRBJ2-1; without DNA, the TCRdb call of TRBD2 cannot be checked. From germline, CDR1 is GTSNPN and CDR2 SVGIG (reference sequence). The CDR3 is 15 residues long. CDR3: CAWSVRSGSLKGQFF.

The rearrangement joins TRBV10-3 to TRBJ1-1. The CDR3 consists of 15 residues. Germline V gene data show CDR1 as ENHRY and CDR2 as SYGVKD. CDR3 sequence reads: CAISESEEPNAEAFF.

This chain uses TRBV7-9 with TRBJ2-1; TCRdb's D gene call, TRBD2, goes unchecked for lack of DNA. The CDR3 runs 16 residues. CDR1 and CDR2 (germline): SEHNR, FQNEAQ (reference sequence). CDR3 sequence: CASSRRGADSYNEQFF. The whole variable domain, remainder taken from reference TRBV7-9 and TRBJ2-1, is DTGVSQNPRHKITKRGQNVTFRCDPISEHNRLYWYRQTLGQGPEFLTYFQNEAQLEKSRLLSDRFSAERPKGSFSTLEIQRTEQGDSAMYLCASSRRGADSYNEQFFGPGTRLTVL.

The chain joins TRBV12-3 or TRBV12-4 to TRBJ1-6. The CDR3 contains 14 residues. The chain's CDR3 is CASSFAGHNSPLHF.

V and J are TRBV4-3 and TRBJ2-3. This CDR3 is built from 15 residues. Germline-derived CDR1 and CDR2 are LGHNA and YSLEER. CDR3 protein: CASSQEAVTTDTQYF.

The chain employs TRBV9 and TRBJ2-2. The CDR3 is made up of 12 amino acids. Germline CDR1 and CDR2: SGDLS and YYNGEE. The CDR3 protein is CASSVNTGELFF.

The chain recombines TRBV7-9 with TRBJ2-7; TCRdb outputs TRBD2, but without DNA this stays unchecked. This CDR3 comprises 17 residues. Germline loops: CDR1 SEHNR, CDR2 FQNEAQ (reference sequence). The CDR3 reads CASSLEFGPKPTYEQYF.

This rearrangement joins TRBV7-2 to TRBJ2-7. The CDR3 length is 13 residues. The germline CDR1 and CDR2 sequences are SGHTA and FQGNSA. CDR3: CASSLDQIYEQYF. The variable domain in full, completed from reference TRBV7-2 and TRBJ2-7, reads GAGVSQSPSNKVTEKGKDVELRCDPISGHTALYWYRQSLGQGLEFLIYFQGNSAPDKSGLPSDRFSAERTGGSVSTLTIQRTQQEDSAVYLCASSLDQIYEQYFGPGTRLTVT.

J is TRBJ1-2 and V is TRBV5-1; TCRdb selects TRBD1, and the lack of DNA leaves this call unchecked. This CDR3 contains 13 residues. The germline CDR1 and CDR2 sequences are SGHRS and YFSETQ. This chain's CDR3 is CASSLGTGSGYTF. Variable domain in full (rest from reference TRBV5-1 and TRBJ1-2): KAGVTQTPRYLIKTRGQQVTLSCSPISGHRSVSWYQQTPGQGLQFLFEYFSETQRNKGNFPGRFSGRQFSNSRSEMNVSTLELGDSALYLCASSLGTGSGYTFGSGTRLTVV.

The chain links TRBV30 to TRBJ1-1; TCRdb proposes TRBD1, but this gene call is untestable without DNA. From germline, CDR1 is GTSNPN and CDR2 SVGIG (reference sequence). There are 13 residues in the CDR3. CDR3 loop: CAHGRGLNTEAFF.

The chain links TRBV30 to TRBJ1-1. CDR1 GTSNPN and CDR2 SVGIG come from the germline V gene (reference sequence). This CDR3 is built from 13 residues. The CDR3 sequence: CAWSGDSVAEAFF. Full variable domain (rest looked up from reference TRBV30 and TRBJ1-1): SQTIHQWPATLVQPVGSPLSLECTVEGTSNPNLYWYRQAAGRGLQLLFYSVGIGQISSEVPQNLSASRPQDRQFILSSKKLLLSDSGFYLCAWSGDSVAEAFFGQGTRLTVV.

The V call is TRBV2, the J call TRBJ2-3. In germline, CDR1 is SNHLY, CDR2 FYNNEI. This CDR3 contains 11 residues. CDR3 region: CASKFTDTQYF.

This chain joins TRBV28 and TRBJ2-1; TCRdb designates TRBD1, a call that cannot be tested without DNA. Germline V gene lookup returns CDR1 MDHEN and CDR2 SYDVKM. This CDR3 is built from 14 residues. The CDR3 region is CASSLKGANNEQFF.

CDR3 sequence: CASSRVQETQYF. The V gene is TRBV7-6, the J gene TRBJ2-5. The CDR3 has 12 amino acids. In germline, CDR1 is SGHVS, CDR2 FNYEAQ.

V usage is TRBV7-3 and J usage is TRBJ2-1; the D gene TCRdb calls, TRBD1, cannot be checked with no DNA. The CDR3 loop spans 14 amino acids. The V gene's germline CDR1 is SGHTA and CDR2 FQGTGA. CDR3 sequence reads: CASSLNPGGLEQFF. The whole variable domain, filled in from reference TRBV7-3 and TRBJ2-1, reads GAGVSQTPSNKVTEKGKYVELRCDPISGHTALYWYRQSLGQGPEFLIYFQGTGAADDSGLPNDRFFAVRPEGSVSTLKIQRTERGDSAVYLCASSLNPGGLEQFFGPGTRLTVL.

The CDR3 spells CASSDRQGPSGGYTF. This chain uses TRBV13 with TRBJ1-2; TCRdb outputs TRBD1, but without DNA this stays unchecked. Germline V gives CDR1 PRHDT, CDR2 FYEKMQ (reference sequence). CDR3 size: 15 residues.

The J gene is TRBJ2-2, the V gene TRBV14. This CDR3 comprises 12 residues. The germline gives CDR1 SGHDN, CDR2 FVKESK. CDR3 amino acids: CASSPVGGELFF.

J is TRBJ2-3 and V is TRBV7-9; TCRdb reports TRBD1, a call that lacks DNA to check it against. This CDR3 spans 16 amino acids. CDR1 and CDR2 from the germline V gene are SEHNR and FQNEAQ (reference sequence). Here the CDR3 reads CASSTRQAESTDTQYF.

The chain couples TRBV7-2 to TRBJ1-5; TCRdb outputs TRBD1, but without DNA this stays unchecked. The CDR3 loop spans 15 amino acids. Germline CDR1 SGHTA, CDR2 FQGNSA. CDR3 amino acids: CASSLGGGYTQPQHF.

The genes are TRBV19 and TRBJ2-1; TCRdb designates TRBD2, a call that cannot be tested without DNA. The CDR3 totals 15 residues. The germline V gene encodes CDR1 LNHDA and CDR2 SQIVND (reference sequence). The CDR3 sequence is CASSIGLAGVREQFF.

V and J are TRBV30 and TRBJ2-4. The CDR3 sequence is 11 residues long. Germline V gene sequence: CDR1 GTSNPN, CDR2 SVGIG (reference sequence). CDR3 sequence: CAWSVRNIQYF.

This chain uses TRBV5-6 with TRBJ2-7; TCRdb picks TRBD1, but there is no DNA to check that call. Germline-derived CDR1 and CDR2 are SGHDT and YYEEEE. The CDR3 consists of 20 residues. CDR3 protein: CASSPYIRDLRVPLENEQYF.

The CDR3 loop is CASSRWREGDEQYF. The J gene is TRBJ2-7, the V gene TRBV6-2 or TRBV6-3; TCRdb names TRBD2, which stays unverified in the absence of DNA. CDR3 length equals 14 residues. Germline V CDR1 and CDR2: MNHEY, SVGEGT.

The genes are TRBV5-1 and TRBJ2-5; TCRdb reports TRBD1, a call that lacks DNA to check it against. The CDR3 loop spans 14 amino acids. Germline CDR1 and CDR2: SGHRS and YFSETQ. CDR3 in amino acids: CASSLAGTEETQYF.

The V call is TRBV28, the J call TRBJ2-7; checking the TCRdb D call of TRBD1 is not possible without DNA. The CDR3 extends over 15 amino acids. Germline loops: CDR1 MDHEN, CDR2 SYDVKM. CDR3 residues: CASRARTGVSYEQYF.

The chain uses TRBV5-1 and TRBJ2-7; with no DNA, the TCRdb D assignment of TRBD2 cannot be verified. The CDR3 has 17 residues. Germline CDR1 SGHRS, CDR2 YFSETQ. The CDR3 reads CASSSGGTSGSSYEQYF.

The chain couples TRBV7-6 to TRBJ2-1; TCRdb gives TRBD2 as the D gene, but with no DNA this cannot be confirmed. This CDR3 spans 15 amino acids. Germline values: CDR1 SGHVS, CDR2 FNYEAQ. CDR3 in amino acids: CASSLNSGPYNEQFF. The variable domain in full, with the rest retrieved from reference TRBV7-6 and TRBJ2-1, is GAGVSQSPRYKVTKRGQDVALRCDPISGHVSLYWYRQALGQGPEFLTYFNYEAQQDKSGLPNDRFSAERPEGSISTLTIQRTEQRDSAMYRCASSLNSGPYNEQFFGPGTRLTVL.

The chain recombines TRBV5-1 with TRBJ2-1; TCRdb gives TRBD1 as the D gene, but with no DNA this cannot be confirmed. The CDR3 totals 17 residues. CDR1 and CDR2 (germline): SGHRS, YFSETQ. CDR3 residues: CASSSAPTFEQPGEQFF.

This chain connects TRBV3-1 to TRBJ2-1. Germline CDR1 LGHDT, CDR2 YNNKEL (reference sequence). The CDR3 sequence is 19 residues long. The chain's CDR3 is CASSQGGVVLPGSYNEQFF.